This T cell receptor beta chain stems from a study of blood T cell repertoires in COVID-19. Overall study: COVID-19 samples from acute and convalescent phases originated in the United States, Italy and Spain. T cells, B-cell-depleted T cells, or PBMCs supplied cDNA or gDNA.

Recruited during active infection, patients (from Seattle) were subsequently followed longitudinally. The authors' processing: Estimated nucleated cell counts came from reference gene primer amplification. Sequencing used immunoSEQ multiplex PCR; TCRdb keeps in-frame clones, though not all of them. The D gene and trimming were derived from the DNA, and the V and J assignments and clone size from that table. The table lists roughly 290,000 clones, roughly 80% of them singletons, with around 16% in the top ten. What was sequenced was peripheral blood. This sequence was found in a person aged 70 to 85 with COVID-19, enrolled during active disease.

Here the CDR3 DNA reads TGTGCCAGCAGCTTCAGCGATGCCTACGAGCAGTACTTC. It translates to CASSFSDAYEQYF. This chain uses TRBV11-2 with TRBJ2-7; no definite D call. The germline V and J ends were trimmed by 3 bases and 2 bases, with 8 bases remaining between them. This CDR3 region has 13 residues. Germline V CDR1 and CDR2: SGHAT, FQNNGV.